These 10 T cell receptor beta chains share one sample of origin, sequenced in a study of T-cell memory formation after mild COVID-19. TCRdb independently ran MiXCR on the 5' RACE reads; one entry per CDR3 protein. Here the sample spans about 500,000 distinct CDR3 sequences, roughly 21% being singletons. Sequencing input: PBMCs or a T cell subset sorted from them (not recorded which). These TCRs come from an adult woman who had mild COVID-19 (a few samples of this study predate the infection). Cell type and time point are not known.

The rearrangement joins TRBV12-3 or TRBV12-4 to TRBJ2-1; D might be TRBD1 (6 bases). V was cut by 6 bases and J by 4 bases, with 10 bases left in between. This CDR3 is built from 13 residues. CDR3 amino acids: CASRADSYNEQFF. The DNA for the CDR3 is TGTGCCAGCAGGGCGGACAGTTACAATGAGCAGTTCTTC.

This clonotype was recorded a few times. The DNA of the CDR3 is TGTGCCTGTTCCAGCGGGGGGCCCCAGAATGAGCAGTTCTTC. It is translated as CACSSGGPQNEQFF. The chain joins TRBV30 to TRBJ2-1; 9 positions match TRBD2. Unmatched junction bases numbered 10, after V lost 6 bases and J lost 7 bases. The V gene's germline CDR1 is GTSNPN and CDR2 SVGIG (reference sequence). This CDR3 has 14 amino acids.

The chain combines TRBV19 with TRBJ1-1; D remains unclear. Deletions cut 6 bases from V and 1 base from J, with 9 bases between. The CDR3 totals 13 residues. Germline-derived CDR1 and CDR2 are LNHDA and SQIVND (reference sequence). The CDR3, as DNA: TGTGCCAGTAGCACGAAGTGGAACACTGAAGCTTTCTTT. It yields the protein CASSTKWNTEAFF.

This chain links TRBV3-1 with TRBJ2-1, with 8 bases lining up with TRBD1. The germline CDR1 and CDR2 sequences are LGHDT and YNNKEL (reference sequence). V lost 4 bases, J lost 6 bases, and 8 bases stayed unmatched. This CDR3 region has 15 residues. DNA of the CDR3: TGTGCCAGCAGCCTCCTCGGACAGGGACCCAATGAGCAGTTCTTC. It is translated as CASSLLGQGPNEQFF.

This chain uses TRBV4-2 with TRBJ2-7, with D possibly matching TRBD2 (6 bases). The CDR3 covers 14 residues. V was pared by 0 bases and J by 3 bases, with 9 bases between. Germline CDR1 is LGHNA and CDR2 is YNFKEQ. CDR3 nucleotide sequence: TGTGCCAGCAGCCAAGAGAATAGCGGCTACGAGCAGTACTTC. It encodes CASSQENSGYEQYF.

The CDR3 loop is CASSSPGTTKDNEQFF. CDR3 coding DNA: TGTGCCAGCAGCTCCCCCGGGACAACGAAGGACAATGAGCAGTTCTTC. The J gene is TRBJ2-1, the V gene TRBV7-6, with D possibly TRBD1 on 6 matching bases. Deletions cut 4 bases from V and 5 bases from J, with 18 bases between. There are 16 residues in the CDR3. From germline, CDR1 is SGHVS and CDR2 FNYEAQ.

This clonotype came up a few times. This chain uses TRBV24-1 with TRBJ2-1; TRBD2 matches 12 bases. Germline V CDR1 and CDR2: KGHDR, SFDVKD. The CDR3 is 16 residues long. V lost 1 base to trimming and J lost 6 bases; unmatched junction nucleotides: 3. The CDR3 DNA follows: TGTGCCACCAGTGATTTTGCGACTAGCGGGAGCAATGAGCAGTTCTTC. This translates into CATSDFATSGSNEQFF.

This clonotype came up a few times. The V and J genes are TRBV10-3 and TRBJ2-7; the D is unclear. The CDR3 consists of 12 residues. The germline CDR1 and CDR2 sequences are ENHRY and SYGVKD. V was trimmed by 3 bases and J by 4 bases, leaving 7 bases between them. In DNA, the CDR3 is TGTGCCATCAGTGAAAACCCTTACGAGCAGTACTTC. Translated: CAISENPYEQYF.

The chain has TRBV30 and TRBJ2-2; 7 nucleotides match TRBD2. The germline V gene has CDR1 GTSNPN and CDR2 SVGIG (reference sequence). Trimming took 5 bases from V and 0 from J; bases not matched to a gene: 6. The CDR3 totals 15 residues. The CDR3 DNA is TGTGCCTGGCTGCCGGGGAGGGCGAACACCGGGGAGCTGTTTTTT. Translation: CAWLPGRANTGELFF.

The chain recombines TRBV6-5 with TRBJ2-5, with TRBD2 matching 14 bases. V lost 8 bases and J lost 7; bases outside the gene matches: 15. CDR1 is MNHEY and CDR2 is SVGAGI in the germline V gene. This CDR3 contains 17 residues. As DNA, the CDR3 is TGTGCCAGCGGTAAAGGGACTAGCGGGGGCCCTAGGGGGACCCAGTACTTC. Translating gives CASGKGTSGGPRGTQYF.